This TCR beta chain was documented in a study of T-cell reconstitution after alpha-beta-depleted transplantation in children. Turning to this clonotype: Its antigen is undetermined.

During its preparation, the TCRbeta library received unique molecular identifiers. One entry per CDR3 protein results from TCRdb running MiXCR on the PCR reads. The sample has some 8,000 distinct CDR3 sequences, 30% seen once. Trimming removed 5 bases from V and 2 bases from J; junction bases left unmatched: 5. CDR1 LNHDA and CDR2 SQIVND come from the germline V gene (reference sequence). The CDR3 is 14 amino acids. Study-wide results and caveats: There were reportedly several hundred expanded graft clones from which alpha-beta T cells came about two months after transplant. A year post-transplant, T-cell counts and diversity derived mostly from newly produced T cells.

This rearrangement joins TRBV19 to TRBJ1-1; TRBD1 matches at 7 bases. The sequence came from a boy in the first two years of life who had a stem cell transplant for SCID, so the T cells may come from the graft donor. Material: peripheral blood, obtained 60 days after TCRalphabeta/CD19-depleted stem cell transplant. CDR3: CASSAGQLNTEAFF. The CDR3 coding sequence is TGTGCCAGTAGTGCGGGACAGCTAAACACTGAAGCTTTCTTT.